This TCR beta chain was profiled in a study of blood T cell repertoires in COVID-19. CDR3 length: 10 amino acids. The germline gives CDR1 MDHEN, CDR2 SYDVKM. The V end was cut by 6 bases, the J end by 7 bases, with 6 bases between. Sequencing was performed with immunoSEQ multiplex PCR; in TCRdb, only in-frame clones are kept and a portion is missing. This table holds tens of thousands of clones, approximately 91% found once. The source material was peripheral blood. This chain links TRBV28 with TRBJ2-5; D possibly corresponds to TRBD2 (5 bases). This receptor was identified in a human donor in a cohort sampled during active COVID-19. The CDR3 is CASSGVTQYF. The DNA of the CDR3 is TGTGCCAGCAGCGGGGTGACCCAGTACTTC.